The 14 T cell receptor beta chains given below trace back to one sample, sequenced in a study of identical twins listed by TCRdb under 2016. Library generation was performed with 5' RACE. Sequencing relied on an Illumina HiSeq 2000. In TCRdb, the public reads were trimmed at Q25 with fastp and aligned with MiXCR, with productive beta chains retained. When rows share a CDR3 protein, they turn into one entry using the most common DNA and genes. A total of some 440,000 distinct CDR3 sequences appear in this sample, roughly 26% of them only once. The ten largest clonotypes hold about 2.7% of the sample. These data were also reused for a study on T cells expressing NK-cell markers.

The sequencing input was CD4+ T cells sorted from blood. Receptor source: a woman aged 18-30 years in good health.

The chain has TRBV6-2 or TRBV6-3 and TRBJ2-6; unclear D gene. The CDR3 totals 15 residues. CDR1 and CDR2 (germline): MNHEY, SVGEGT. Between the trimmed V and J ends, which lost 4 bases and 1 base, there was a span of 8 bases. CDR3 DNA sequence: TGTGCCAGCAGTTCCTCACGGTCTGGGGCCAACGTCCTGACTTTC. This translates into CASSSSRSGANVLTF.

V gene TRBV20-1 combines with J gene TRBJ1-1; tentatively, D is TRBD1 (6 bases). The V end lost 3 bases, the J end lost 3 bases, and 20 bases lay between the germline ends. The CDR3 sequence is 16 residues long. CDR1 is DFQATT, CDR2 SNEGSKA, per germline (reference sequence). CDR3 in DNA: TGCAGTGCTAGTGGGGGCGGGGGCCGAGGTCACACTGAAGCTTTCTTT. It specifies CSASGGGGRGHTEAFF.

The J gene is TRBJ1-5, the V gene TRBV28; no reliable D call. This CDR3 is built from 13 residues. In germline, CDR1 is MDHEN, CDR2 SYDVKM. V was clipped by 3 bases and J by 2 bases, with 5 bases between them. CDR3: CASSFRRNQPQHF. CDR3 nucleotides: TGTGCCAGCAGTTTTAGGCGCAATCAGCCCCAGCATTTT.

This clonotype occurred a few times. The chain couples TRBV3-1 to TRBJ1-2; D call uncertain. The V gene's germline CDR1 is LGHDT and CDR2 YNNKEL (reference sequence). The CDR3 is 13 residues long. Trimming removed 6 bases at V and 9 bases at J, with 17 bases between. The CDR3 is CASSRTRTMSYTF. In DNA form, the CDR3 reads TGTGCCAGCAGTCGAACAAGGACCATGAGCTACACCTTC.

This clonotype has only a few counts. This rearrangement joins TRBV4-2 to TRBJ2-2; D not certain. The germline V gene encodes CDR1 LGHNA and CDR2 YNFKEQ. Trimming took 0 bases from V and 4 from J, leaving 15 bases between them. This CDR3 region has 17 residues. The CDR3 DNA sequence: TGTGCCAGCAGCCAAGACGTTCAAAGGGCCCTCACCGGGGAGCTGTTTTTT. This encodes CASSQDVQRALTGELFF.

V and J are TRBV7-2 and TRBJ1-6, with D unclear. Germline V lookup: CDR1 SGHTA, CDR2 FQGNSA. The germline V and J ends were trimmed by 1 base and 7 bases, with 8 bases remaining between them. The CDR3 length is 14 residues. The CDR3 loop is CASSLGPPNSPLHF. CDR3 DNA: TGTGCCAGCAGCTTAGGCCCGCCGAATTCACCCCTCCACTTT. The full variable domain, completed using reference TRBV7-2 and TRBJ1-6, is GAGVSQSPSNKVTEKGKDVELRCDPISGHTALYWYRQSLGQGLEFLIYFQGNSAPDKSGLPSDRFSAERTGGSVSTLTIQRTQQEDSAVYLCASSLGPPNSPLHFGNGTRLTVT.

This clonotype was observed a handful of times. CDR3 nucleotide sequence: TGTGCCAGCAGTCGAGGACAGGGGGTATTTGATACGCAGTATTTT. Protein product: CASSRGQGVFDTQYF. The chain is built from TRBV6-1 and TRBJ2-3; 10 nucleotides line up with TRBD1. Per germline, CDR1 MNHNS and CDR2 SASEGT. There are 15 residues in the CDR3. J was trimmed by 6 bases and V by 5 bases; bases with no gene match: 8.

This chain joins TRBV6-4 and TRBJ2-7; TRBD2 matches 11 bases. CDR1 is MRHNA and CDR2 is SNTAGT in the germline V gene. J gave up 2 bases and V 8 bases, and 8 bases lay outside the gene matches. CDR3 length equals 15 residues. The CDR3 is CASGPSGGLPYEQYF. CDR3 nucleotides: TGTGCCAGCGGCCCTAGCGGGGGGCTTCCCTACGAGCAGTACTTC.

This clonotype was seen more than once but under ten times. The rearrangement uses TRBV9 and TRBJ2-5, with 7 positions matching TRBD2. The CDR3 extends over 13 amino acids. Germline CDR1 is SGDLS and CDR2 is YYNGEE. V dropped 2 bases and J dropped 4; count of bases not matched to a gene: 2. As DNA, the CDR3 is TGTGCCAGCAGCGTGGGAGGGAGAGAGACCCAGTACTTC. It codes for CASSVGGRETQYF.

The V call is TRBV25-1, the J call TRBJ2-1; 13 bases agree with TRBD2. Germline V gene sequence: CDR1 MGHDK, CDR2 SYGVNS. The junction had 6 bases not matched to a gene; V was cut back by 2 bases and J by 8 bases. The CDR3 runs 16 residues. CDR3: CASSEIGLAGVHEQFF. DNA for the CDR3: TGTGCCAGCAGTGAAATCGGACTAGCGGGAGTGCATGAGCAGTTCTTC.

This clonotype came up a few times. V is TRBV24-1 and J is TRBJ2-3, with D possibly being TRBD1 or TRBD2 (5 bases each). Per the germline V gene, CDR1 is KGHDR and CDR2 is SFDVKD. Trimming removed 5 bases at V and 4 bases at J, with 15 bases between. The CDR3 has 15 amino acids. The CDR3 DNA follows: TGTGCCACCAGTGGAGGGACGGAAGGGGCAGATACGCAGTATTTT. This sequence encodes CATSGGTEGADTQYF.

This clonotype was seen a handful of times. V is TRBV4-2 and J is TRBJ1-3, with 7 bases that match TRBD1. The germline V gene encodes CDR1 LGHNA and CDR2 YNFKEQ. Trimming took 5 bases from V and 0 from J; bases not matched to a gene: 4. The CDR3 has 15 amino acids. The CDR3, as DNA: TGTGCCAGCAGCAAGACAGGGATCTCTGGAAACACCATATATTTT. Protein: CASSKTGISGNTIYF.

The chain links TRBV20-1 to TRBJ2-4; D may be TRBD1 (6 bases). This CDR3 contains 15 residues. The germline V gene encodes CDR1 DFQATT and CDR2 SNEGSKA (reference sequence). The ends were cut back, 5 bases at V and 5 bases at J, with 19 bases in the middle. The CDR3 protein is CSALGPGQFQNIQYF. Written as DNA, the CDR3 is TGCAGTGCTTTGGGCCCTGGACAGTTTCAAAACATTCAGTACTTC.

A single count supports this clonotype. The chain combines TRBV5-1 with TRBJ2-1, with a weak D call TRBD1 (6 bases). The CDR3 length is 12 residues. Trimming stripped 3 bases from V and 9 bases from J, with 10 bases between. From germline, CDR1 is SGHRS and CDR2 YFSETQ. CDR3 in DNA: TGCGCCAGCAGCTGGGGGCGAGCTGAGCAGTTCTTC. This codes for CASSWGRAEQFF.